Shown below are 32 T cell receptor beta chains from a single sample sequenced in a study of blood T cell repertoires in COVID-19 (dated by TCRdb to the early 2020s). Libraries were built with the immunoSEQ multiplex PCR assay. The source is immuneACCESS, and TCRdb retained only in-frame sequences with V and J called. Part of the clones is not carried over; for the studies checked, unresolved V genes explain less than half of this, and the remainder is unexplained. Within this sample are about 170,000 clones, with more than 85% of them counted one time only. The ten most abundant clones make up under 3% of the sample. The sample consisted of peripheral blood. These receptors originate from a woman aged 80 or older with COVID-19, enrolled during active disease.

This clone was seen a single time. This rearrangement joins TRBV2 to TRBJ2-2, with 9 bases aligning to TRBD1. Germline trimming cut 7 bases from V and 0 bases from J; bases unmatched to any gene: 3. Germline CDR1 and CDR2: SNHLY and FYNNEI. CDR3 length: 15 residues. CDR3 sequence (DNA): TGTGCCAGCAAACGGGACAGGGCGAACACCGGGGAGCTGTTTTTT. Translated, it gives CASKRDRANTGELFF.

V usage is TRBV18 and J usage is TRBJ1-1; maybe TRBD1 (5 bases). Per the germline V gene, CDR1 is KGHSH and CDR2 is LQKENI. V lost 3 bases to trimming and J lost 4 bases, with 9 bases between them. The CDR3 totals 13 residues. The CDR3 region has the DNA TGTGCCAGCTCACCTCAGGGTAGCACTGAAGCTTTCTTT. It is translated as CASSPQGSTEAFF.

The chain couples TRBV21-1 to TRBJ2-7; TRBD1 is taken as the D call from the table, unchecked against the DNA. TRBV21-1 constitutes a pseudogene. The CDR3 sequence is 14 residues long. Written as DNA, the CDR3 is TGTGCCAGCAGCAAAACAGGGGCCGGGTGCGAGCAGTACTTC. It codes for CASSKTGAGCEQYF.

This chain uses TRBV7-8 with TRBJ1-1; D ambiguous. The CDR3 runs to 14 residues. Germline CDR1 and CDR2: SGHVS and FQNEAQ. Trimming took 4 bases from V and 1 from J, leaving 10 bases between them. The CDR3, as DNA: TGTGCCAGCAGCTCAGTCACCCCGAACACTGAAGCTTTCTTT. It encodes CASSSVTPNTEAFF.

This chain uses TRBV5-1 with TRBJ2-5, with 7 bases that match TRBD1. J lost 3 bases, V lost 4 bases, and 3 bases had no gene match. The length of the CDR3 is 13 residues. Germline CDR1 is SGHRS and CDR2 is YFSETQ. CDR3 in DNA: TGCGCCAGCAGCCGACAGGGCGAAGAGACCCAGTACTTC. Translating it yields CASSRQGEETQYF. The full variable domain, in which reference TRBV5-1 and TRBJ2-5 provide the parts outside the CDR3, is KAGVTQTPRYLIKTRGQQVTLSCSPISGHRSVSWYQQTPGQGLQFLFEYFSETQRNKGNFPGRFSGRQFSNSRSEMNVSTLELGDSALYLCASSRQGEETQYFGPGTRLLVL.

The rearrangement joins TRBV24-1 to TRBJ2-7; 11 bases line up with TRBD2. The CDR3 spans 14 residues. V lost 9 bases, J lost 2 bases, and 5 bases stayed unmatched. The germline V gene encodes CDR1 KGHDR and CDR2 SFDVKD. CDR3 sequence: CATSSGRWPYEQYF. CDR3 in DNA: TGTGCCACCTCTAGCGGGAGGTGGCCCTACGAGCAGTACTTC.

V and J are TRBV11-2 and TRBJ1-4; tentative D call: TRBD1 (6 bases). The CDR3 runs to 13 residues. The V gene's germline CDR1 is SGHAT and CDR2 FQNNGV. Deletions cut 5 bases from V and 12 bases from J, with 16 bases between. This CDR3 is CASSPGGQGELFF. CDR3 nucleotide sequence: TGTGCCAGCAGCCCGGGGGGGCAAGGCGAACTGTTTTTT.

CDR3 DNA sequence: TGTGCCAGCAGTTTCCGGGGAGGGAGCTCCTACGAGCAGTACTTC. This gives the protein CASSFRGGSSYEQYF. The V call is TRBV27, the J call TRBJ2-7; 7 bases agree with TRBD2. Germline lookup yields CDR1 MNHEY and CDR2 SMNVEV (reference sequence). J gave up 0 bases and V 3 bases, and 5 bases lay outside the gene matches. This CDR3 has 15 residues.

The CDR3 DNA reads as TGCGCCAGCAGCTTGGCGGGGGGGACCGGGGAGCTGTTTTTT. Translating gives CASSLAGGTGELFF. The J gene is TRBJ2-2, the V gene TRBV5-1, with 8 bases fitting TRBD2. V lost 0 bases, J lost 5 bases, and 0 bases stayed unmatched. The CDR3 is 14 residues long. Per germline, CDR1 SGHRS and CDR2 YFSETQ. The full variable domain, in which reference TRBV5-1 and TRBJ2-2 provide the parts outside the CDR3, is KAGVTQTPRYLIKTRGQQVTLSCSPISGHRSVSWYQQTPGQGLQFLFEYFSETQRNKGNFPGRFSGRQFSNSRSEMNVSTLELGDSALYLCASSLAGGTGELFFGEGSRLTVL.

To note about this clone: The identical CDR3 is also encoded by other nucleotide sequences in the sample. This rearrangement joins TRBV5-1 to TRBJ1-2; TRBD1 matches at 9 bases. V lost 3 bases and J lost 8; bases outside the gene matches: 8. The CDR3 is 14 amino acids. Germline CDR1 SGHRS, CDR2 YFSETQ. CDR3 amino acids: CASSSPGQGPGYTF. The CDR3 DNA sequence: TGCGCCAGCAGCTCACCGGGACAGGGCCCCGGCTACACCTTC.

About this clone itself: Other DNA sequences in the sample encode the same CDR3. CDR3 nucleotides: TGTGCCAGCAGCCGGGACAGGGGAAATCAGCCCCAGCATTTT. Translating gives CASSRDRGNQPQHF. This chain links TRBV7-2 with TRBJ1-5, with TRBD1 matching over 10 bases. CDR1 and CDR2 (germline): SGHTA, FQGNSA. The CDR3 is 14 amino acids. The junction had 2 bases not matched to a gene; V was cut back by 5 bases and J by 4 bases.

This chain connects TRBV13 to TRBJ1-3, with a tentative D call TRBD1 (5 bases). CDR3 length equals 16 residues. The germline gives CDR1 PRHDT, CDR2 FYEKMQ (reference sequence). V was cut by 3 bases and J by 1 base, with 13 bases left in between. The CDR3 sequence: CASSFGPGGSGNTIYF. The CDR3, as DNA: TGTGCCAGCAGCTTTGGGCCCGGGGGATCTGGAAACACCATATATTTT.

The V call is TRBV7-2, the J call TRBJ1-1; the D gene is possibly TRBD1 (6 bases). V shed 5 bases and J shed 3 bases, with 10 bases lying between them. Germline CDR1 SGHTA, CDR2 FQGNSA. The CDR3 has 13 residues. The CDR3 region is CASSRRTDTEAFF. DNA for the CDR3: TGTGCCAGCAGCAGACGGACAGACACTGAAGCTTTCTTT.

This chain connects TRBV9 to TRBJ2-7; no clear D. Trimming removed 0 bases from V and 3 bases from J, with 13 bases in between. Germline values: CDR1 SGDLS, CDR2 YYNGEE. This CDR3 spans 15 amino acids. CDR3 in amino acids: CASSVGGTGVYEQYF. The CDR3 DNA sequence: TGTGCCAGCAGCGTAGGCGGTACGGGTGTCTACGAGCAGTACTTC. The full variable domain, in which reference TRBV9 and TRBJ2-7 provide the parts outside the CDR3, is DSGVTQTPKHLITATGQRVTLRCSPRSGDLSVYWYQQSLDQGLQFLIQYYNGEERAKGNILERFSAQQFPDLHSELNLSSLELGDSALYFCASSVGGTGVYEQYFGPGTRLTVT.

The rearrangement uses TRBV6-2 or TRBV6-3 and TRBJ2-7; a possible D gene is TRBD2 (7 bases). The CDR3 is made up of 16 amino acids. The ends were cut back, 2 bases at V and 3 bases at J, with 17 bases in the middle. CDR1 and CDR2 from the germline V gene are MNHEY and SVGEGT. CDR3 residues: CASSYGWQGRGYEQYF. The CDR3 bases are TGTGCCAGCAGTTACGGGTGGCAGGGGAGGGGCTACGAGCAGTACTTC.

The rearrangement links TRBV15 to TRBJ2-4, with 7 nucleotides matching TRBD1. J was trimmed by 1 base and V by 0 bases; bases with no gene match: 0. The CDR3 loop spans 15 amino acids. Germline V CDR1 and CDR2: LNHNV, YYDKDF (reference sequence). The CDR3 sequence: CATSREGGAKNIQYF. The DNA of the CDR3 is TGTGCCACCAGCAGAGAAGGGGGCGCCAAAAACATTCAGTACTTC.

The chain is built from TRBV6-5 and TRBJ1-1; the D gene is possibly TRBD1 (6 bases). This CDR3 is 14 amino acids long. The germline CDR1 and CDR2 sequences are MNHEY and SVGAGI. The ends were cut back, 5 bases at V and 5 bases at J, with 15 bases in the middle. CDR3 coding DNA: TGTGCCAGCAGTCACCCCACAGGGAGAACTGAAGCTTTCTTT. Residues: CASSHPTGRTEAFF.

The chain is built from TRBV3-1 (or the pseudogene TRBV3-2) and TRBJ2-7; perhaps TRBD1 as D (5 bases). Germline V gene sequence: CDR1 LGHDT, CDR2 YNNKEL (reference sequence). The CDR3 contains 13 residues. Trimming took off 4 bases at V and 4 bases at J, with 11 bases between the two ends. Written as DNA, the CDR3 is TGTGCCAGCAGCCTATCCCGACAGTACGAGCAGTACTTC. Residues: CASSLSRQYEQYF.

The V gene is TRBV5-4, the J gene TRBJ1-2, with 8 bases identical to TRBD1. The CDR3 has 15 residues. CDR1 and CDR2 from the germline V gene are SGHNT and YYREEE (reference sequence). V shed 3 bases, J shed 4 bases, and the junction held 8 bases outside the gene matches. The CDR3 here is CASSSTGGLLYGYTF. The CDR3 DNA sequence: TGTGCCAGCAGCTCCACAGGGGGGCTCCTCTATGGCTACACCTTC. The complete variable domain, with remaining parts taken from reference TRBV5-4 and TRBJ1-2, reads ETGVTQSPTHLIKTRGQQVTLRCSSQSGHNTVSWYQQALGQGPQFIFQYYREEENGRGNFPPRFSGLQFPNYSSELNVNALELDDSALYLCASSSTGGLLYGYTFGSGTRLTVV.

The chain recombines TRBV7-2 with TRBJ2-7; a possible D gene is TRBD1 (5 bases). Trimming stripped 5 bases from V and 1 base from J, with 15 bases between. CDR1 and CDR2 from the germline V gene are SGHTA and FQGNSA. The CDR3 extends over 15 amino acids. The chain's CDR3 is CASSPAGQGSYEQYF. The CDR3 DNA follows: TGTGCCAGCAGCCCCGCCGGGCAGGGATCCTACGAGCAGTACTTC.

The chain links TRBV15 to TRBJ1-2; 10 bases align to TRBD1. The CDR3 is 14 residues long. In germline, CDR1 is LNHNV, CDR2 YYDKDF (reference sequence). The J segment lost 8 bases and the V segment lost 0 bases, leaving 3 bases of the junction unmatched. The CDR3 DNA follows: TGTGCCACCAGCAGAGATCGGACAGGGGGAGGCTACACCTTC. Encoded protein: CATSRDRTGGGYTF.

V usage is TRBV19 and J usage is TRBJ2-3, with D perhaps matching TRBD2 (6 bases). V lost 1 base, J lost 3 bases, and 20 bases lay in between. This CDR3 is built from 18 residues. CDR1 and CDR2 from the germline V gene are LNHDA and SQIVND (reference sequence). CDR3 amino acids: CASSIGWRGRRKTDTQYF. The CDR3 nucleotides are TGTGCCAGTAGTATAGGATGGCGGGGCAGACGAAAGACAGATACGCAGTATTTT. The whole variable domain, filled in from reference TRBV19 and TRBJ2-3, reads DGGITQSPKYLFRKEGQNVTLSCEQNLNHDAMYWYRQDPGQGLRLIYYSQIVNDFQKGDIAEGYSVSREKKESFPLTVTSAQKNPTAFYLCASSIGWRGRRKTDTQYFGPGTRLTVL.

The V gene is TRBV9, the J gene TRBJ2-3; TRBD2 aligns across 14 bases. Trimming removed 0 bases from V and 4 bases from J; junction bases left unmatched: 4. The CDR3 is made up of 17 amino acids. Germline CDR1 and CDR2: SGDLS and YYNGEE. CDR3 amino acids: CASSVGGTSGSSDTQYF. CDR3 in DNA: TGTGCCAGCAGCGTAGGTGGGACTAGCGGGAGCTCAGATACGCAGTATTTT.

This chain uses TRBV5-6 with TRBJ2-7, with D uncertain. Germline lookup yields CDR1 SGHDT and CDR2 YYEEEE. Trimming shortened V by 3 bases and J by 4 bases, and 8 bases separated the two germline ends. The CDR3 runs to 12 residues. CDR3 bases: TGTGCCAGCAGCTCCTACGGGTACGAGCAGTACTTC. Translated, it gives CASSSYGYEQYF.

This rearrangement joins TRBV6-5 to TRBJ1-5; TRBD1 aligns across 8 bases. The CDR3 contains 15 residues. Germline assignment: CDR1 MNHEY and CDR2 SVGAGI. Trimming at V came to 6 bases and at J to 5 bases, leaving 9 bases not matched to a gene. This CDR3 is CASRPRQGQHQPQHF. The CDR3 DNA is TGTGCCAGCAGACCCAGACAGGGGCAGCATCAGCCCCAGCATTTT.

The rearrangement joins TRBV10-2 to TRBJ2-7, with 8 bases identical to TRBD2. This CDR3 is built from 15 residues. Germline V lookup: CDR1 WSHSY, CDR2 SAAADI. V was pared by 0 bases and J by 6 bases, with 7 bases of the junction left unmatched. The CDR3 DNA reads TGCGCCAGCAGTGAGTCTAAAGCGGGAGTTCTCGAGCAGTACTTC. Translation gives CASSESKAGVLEQYF.

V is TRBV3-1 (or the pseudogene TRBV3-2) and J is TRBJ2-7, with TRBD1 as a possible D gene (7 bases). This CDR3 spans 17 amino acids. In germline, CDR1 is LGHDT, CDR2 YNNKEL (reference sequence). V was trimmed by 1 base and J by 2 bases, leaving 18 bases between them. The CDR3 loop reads CASSQVAAGTVAYEQYF. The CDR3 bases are TGTGCCAGCAGCCAAGTTGCGGCGGGGACAGTAGCCTACGAGCAGTACTTC.

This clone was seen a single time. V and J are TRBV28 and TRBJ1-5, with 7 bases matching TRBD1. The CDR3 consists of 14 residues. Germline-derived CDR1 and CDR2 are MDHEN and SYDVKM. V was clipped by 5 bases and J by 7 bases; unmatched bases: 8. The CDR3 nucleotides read TGTGCCAGCAGTCTCCGACAGGGCGGACAGCCCCAGCATTTT. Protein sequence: CASSLRQGGQPQHF.

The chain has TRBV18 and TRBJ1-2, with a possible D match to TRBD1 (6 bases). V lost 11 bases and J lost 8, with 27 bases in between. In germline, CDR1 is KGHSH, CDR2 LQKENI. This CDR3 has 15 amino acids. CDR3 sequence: CAASRGAGADGGYTF. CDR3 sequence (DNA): TGTGCCGCCTCTCGTGGAGCAGGGGCGGACGGCGGCTACACCTTC. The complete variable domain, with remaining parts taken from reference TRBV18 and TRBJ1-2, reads NAGVMQNPRHLVRRRGQEARLRCSPMKGHSHVYWYRQLPEEGLKFMVYLQKENIIDESGMPKERFSAEFPKEGPSILRIQQVVRGDSAAYFCAASRGAGADGGYTFGSGTRLTVV.

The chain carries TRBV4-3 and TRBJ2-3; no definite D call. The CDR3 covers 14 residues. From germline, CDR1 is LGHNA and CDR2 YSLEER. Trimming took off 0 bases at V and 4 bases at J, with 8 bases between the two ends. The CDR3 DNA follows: TGCGCCAGCAGCCAAGATCCCCAGTCAGATACGCAGTATTTT. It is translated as CASSQDPQSDTQYF.

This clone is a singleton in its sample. The CDR3 DNA reads as TGTGCCAGCAGCTTGGAGCTCGTGCTCCCAAATGAGCAGTTCTTC. It is translated as CASSLELVLPNEQFF. The chain carries TRBV5-5 and TRBJ2-1, with no clear D. The germline V and J ends were trimmed by 0 bases and 7 bases, with 14 bases remaining between them. This CDR3 region has 15 residues. Germline V lookup: CDR1 SGHKS, CDR2 YYEKEE (reference sequence). Variable domain in full (rest from reference TRBV5-5 and TRBJ2-1): DAGVTQSPTHLIKTRGQQVTLRCSPISGHKSVSWYQQVLGQGPQFIFQYYEKEERGRGNFPDRFSARQFPNYSSELNVNALLLGDSALYLCASSLELVLPNEQFFGPGTRLTVL.

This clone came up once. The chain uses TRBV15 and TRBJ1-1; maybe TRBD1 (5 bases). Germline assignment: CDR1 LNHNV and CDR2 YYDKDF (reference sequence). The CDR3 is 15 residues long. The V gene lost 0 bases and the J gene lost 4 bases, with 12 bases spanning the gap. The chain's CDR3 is CATSRDQGLSTEAFF. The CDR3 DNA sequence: TGTGCCACCAGCAGAGATCAGGGTCTGAGCACTGAAGCTTTCTTT.